Following are 12 T cell receptor beta chains from one sample sequenced in a study of blood T cell repertoires in COVID-19. Produced via immunoSEQ multiplex PCR; TCRdb's table is partial and in-frame only. The table includes tens of thousands of clones, around 80% detected once. The sample taken for sequencing was peripheral blood. These receptors were collected from a human donor in a cohort sampled during active COVID-19.

The chain joins TRBV5-4 to TRBJ2-7; 9 bases agree with TRBD1. Unmatched junction bases numbered 8, after V lost 4 bases and J lost 0 bases. Germline V gene data show CDR1 as SGHNT and CDR2 as YYREEE (reference sequence). The CDR3 has 16 residues. The CDR3 sequence is CASSQGRGQGSYEQYF. The CDR3 DNA reads as TGTGCCAGCAGCCAGGGTAGGGGACAGGGCTCCTACGAGCAGTACTTC.

The rearrangement uses TRBV5-1 and TRBJ2-6, with D maybe TRBD1 (6 bases). This CDR3 spans 17 amino acids. Trimming removed 4 bases from V and 0 bases from J, with 14 bases in between. Germline V gives CDR1 SGHRS, CDR2 YFSETQ. The CDR3 DNA reads TGCGCCAGCAGCACTCCGACAGGTCCCTCTGGGGCCAACGTCCTGACTTTC. Amino acids: CASSTPTGPSGANVLTF.

The rearrangement joins TRBV20-1 to TRBJ2-1; no clear D gene. CDR1 DFQATT and CDR2 SNEGSKA come from the germline V gene (reference sequence). V gave up 8 bases and J gave up 7 bases, with 12 bases separating them. There are 11 residues in the CDR3. The CDR3 DNA reads as TGCAGTCCACGATACAAAAATGAGCAGTTCTTC. Translation: CSPRYKNEQFF.

The genes are TRBV18 and TRBJ2-5; D is perhaps TRBD2 (6 bases). Germline lookup yields CDR1 KGHSH and CDR2 LQKENI. Deletions cut 3 bases from V and 4 bases from J, with 15 bases between. CDR3 size: 15 residues. This CDR3 reads CASSPREGRGETQYF. The CDR3 region has the DNA TGTGCCAGCTCACCTCGGGAAGGGCGGGGAGAGACCCAGTACTTC.

V gene TRBV7-2 combines with J gene TRBJ1-2; TRBD1 aligns across 7 bases. Looked up from germline, CDR1 is SGHTA and CDR2 is FQGNSA. CDR3 size: 13 residues. V lost 5 bases, J lost 3 bases, and 3 bases stayed unmatched. CDR3 amino acids: CASSRGLDYGYTF. CDR3 nucleotide sequence: TGTGCCAGCAGCAGGGGGCTAGACTATGGCTACACCTTC.

Written as DNA, the CDR3 is TGCGCCAGCTCCCTTAGCGGGGGGGCCAGTCTACTTACGCAGTATTTT. It translates to CASSLSGGASLLTQYF. The rearrangement links TRBV5-1 to TRBJ2-3, with 11 bases that match TRBD2. The germline gives CDR1 SGHRS, CDR2 YFSETQ. CDR3 length: 16 residues. J gave up 8 bases and V 7 bases, and 15 bases lay outside the gene matches.

The chain has TRBV2 and TRBJ1-4; D unresolved. Germline loops: CDR1 SNHLY, CDR2 FYNNEI. This CDR3 has 13 amino acids. V was cut by 5 bases and J by 8 bases, with 12 bases left in between. CDR3 residues: CASSFGAGEKLFF. The CDR3 DNA reads as TGTGCCAGCAGTTTTGGCGCCGGGGAAAAACTGTTTTTT.

This rearrangement joins TRBV10-1 to TRBJ2-5, with 8 bases that match TRBD1. The V gene's germline CDR1 is WNHNN and CDR2 SYGVQD (reference sequence). With V trimmed by 3 bases and J by 2 bases, 5 bases remained unmatched. The CDR3 has 15 amino acids. CDR3 amino acids: CASSDGTGSQETQYF. CDR3 coding DNA: TGCGCCAGCAGTGATGGGACAGGCTCACAAGAGACCCAGTACTTC.

The V and J genes are TRBV3-1 (or the pseudogene TRBV3-2) and TRBJ1-2, with 7 bases identical to TRBD1. Germline CDR1 reads LGHDT; CDR2 reads YNNKEL (reference sequence). Trimming at V came to 6 bases and at J to 5 bases, leaving 6 bases not matched to a gene. The CDR3 is 13 amino acids. Here the CDR3 reads CASRDGTDYGYTF. CDR3 DNA sequence: TGTGCCAGCAGAGACGGGACAGATTATGGCTACACCTTC.

The V gene is TRBV4-1, the J gene TRBJ2-1, with 7 nucleotides matching TRBD2. The CDR3 contains 16 residues. Germline V CDR1 and CDR2: MGHRA, YSYEKL. V lost 5 bases to trimming and J lost 0 bases; unmatched junction nucleotides: 7. The CDR3 nucleotides read TGCGCCAGCAGCTCCATAAAGCGGGGCTCCTACAATGAGCAGTTCTTC. As protein: CASSSIKRGSYNEQFF.

The V gene is TRBV10-3, the J gene TRBJ2-3; D perhaps matches TRBD1 (7 bases). The CDR3 has 15 residues. The germline V gene has CDR1 ENHRY and CDR2 SYGVKD. The V end was cut by 10 bases, the J end by 1 base, with 18 bases between. The DNA for the CDR3 is TGTGCCACAGGGGGGATGTCCAGTGGCACAGATACGCAGTATTTT. It encodes CATGGMSSGTDTQYF.

Note on this clone: One end of the junction does not line up with germline, which may come from a read error. The chain recombines TRBV19 with TRBJ2-4; 7 bases are shared with TRBD1. The CDR3 length is 15 residues. From germline, CDR1 is LNHDA and CDR2 SQIVND (reference sequence). The CDR3 loop is CASSLETGIKNIQYF. In DNA form, the CDR3 reads TGTGCCAGTAGTCTAGAGACAGGGATCAAAAACATTCAGTACTTC. Full variable domain (outside the CDR3, taken from reference TRBV19 and TRBJ2-4): DGGITQSPKYLFRKEGQNVTLSCEQNLNHDAMYWYRQDPGQGLRLIYYSQIVNDFQKGDIAEGYSVSREKKESFPLTVTSAQKNPTAFYLCASSLETGIKNIQYFGAGTRLSVL.